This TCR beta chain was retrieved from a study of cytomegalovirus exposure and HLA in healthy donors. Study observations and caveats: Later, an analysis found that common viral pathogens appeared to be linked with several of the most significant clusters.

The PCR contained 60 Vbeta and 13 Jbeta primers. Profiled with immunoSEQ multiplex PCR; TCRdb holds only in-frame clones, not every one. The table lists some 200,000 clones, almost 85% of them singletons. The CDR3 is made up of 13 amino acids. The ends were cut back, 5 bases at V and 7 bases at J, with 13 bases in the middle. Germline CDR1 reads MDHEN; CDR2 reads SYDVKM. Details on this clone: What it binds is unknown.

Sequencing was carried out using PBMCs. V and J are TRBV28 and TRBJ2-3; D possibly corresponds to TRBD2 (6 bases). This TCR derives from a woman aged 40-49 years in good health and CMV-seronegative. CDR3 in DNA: TGTGCCAGCAGTCTCAACGGGGGACATACGCAGTATTTT. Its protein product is CASSLNGGHTQYF.